The 17 T cell receptor beta chains presented below share a single source sample, sequenced in a study of CD8+ T cells in alopecia areata (dated by TCRdb to about 2018). The library was generated by the immunoSEQ multiplex PCR assay. RNA was extracted from all samples and reverse transcribed into cDNA as template for TCR sequencing. Drawn from immuneACCESS, this table holds only the in-frame rearrangements with V and J called that TCRdb kept. Clones are partly lost; checked studies trace under half to an unresolved V gene and leave the rest unexplained. The sample table contains about 270,000 clones; only one count was recorded for about three fifths of them. The ten largest clones capture around 0.92% of the sample. The treatment or condition label corresponds to: oral pan-JAK inhibitor, 5-10 mg twice daily. This sample comprised CD4+ T cells sorted from blood, obtained at approximately week 51, from a patient treated with tofacitinib. These receptors were taken from a human donor with alopecia areata.

This clone was detected only a few times. This chain connects TRBV30 to TRBJ2-7; D gene ambiguous. Trimming left V 1 base short and J 7 bases short, with 14 bases between. Germline CDR1 GTSNPN, CDR2 SVGIG (reference sequence). The CDR3 totals 13 residues. The CDR3: CAWSGEGFGEQYF. Written as DNA, the CDR3 is TGTGCCTGGAGTGGGGAAGGGTTCGGTGAGCAGTACTTC.

V and J are TRBV30 and TRBJ1-6; D is undetermined. The V gene's germline CDR1 is GTSNPN and CDR2 SVGIG (reference sequence). Trimming left V 5 bases short and J 10 bases short, with 15 bases between. The CDR3 spans 13 residues. CDR3 in amino acids: CAWGLGDYSPLHF. The DNA for the CDR3 is TGTGCCTGGGGACTGGGCGATTACTCACCCCTCCACTTT.

The chain joins TRBV2 to TRBJ2-5; D is uncertain. Trimming took off 2 bases at V and 3 bases at J, with 4 bases between the two ends. The V gene's germline CDR1 is SNHLY and CDR2 FYNNEI. CDR3 length: 12 amino acids. This CDR3 is CASSEIKETQYF. The DNA for the CDR3 is TGTGCCAGCAGTGAAATAAAAGAGACCCAGTACTTC.

This chain uses TRBV6-6 with TRBJ2-7; 8 nucleotides match TRBD2. Germline-derived CDR1 and CDR2 are MNHNY and SVGAGI (reference sequence). This CDR3 comprises 15 residues. Germline trimming cut 7 bases from V and 1 base from J; bases unmatched to any gene: 9. CDR3 in amino acids: CASKAGGGLSYEQYF. The CDR3 nucleotides read TGTGCCAGCAAGGCCGGGGGGGGCTTATCCTACGAGCAGTACTTC.

This clone has more than one count but fewer than ten. This rearrangement joins TRBV30 to TRBJ2-7, with 10 bases fitting TRBD1. Germline loops: CDR1 GTSNPN, CDR2 SVGIG (reference sequence). CDR3 length: 15 amino acids. V was clipped by 5 bases and J by 4 bases; unmatched bases: 11. The CDR3 DNA reads TGTGCCTGGTCCAAGGGGGGACAGGGGATTTACGAGCAGTACTTC. Protein sequence: CAWSKGGQGIYEQYF.

The J gene is TRBJ1-6, the V gene TRBV5-6; D ambiguous. V was shortened by 0 bases and J by 8 bases, with 12 bases between the two germline ends. Germline CDR1 is SGHDT and CDR2 is YYEEEE. The length of the CDR3 is 15 residues. CDR3 bases: TGTGCCAGCAGCTTGGCCGCGGTTGGTTATTCACCCCTCCACTTT. Translation: CASSLAAVGYSPLHF.

This clone occurred a few times. This chain connects TRBV15 to TRBJ2-7, with D unclear. Germline CDR1 is LNHNV and CDR2 is YYDKDF (reference sequence). The CDR3 length is 13 residues. V lost 1 base and J 2 bases, leaving 6 bases between the germline ends. CDR3 in amino acids: CATSRGPAYEQYF. CDR3 sequence (DNA): TGTGCCACCAGCAGAGGCCCCGCCTACGAGCAGTACTTC.

A few counts support this clone. The gene calls are TRBV11-2 and TRBJ2-5, with D perhaps matching TRBD2 (6 bases). With 6 bases removed from V and 4 bases from J, the gap between germline ends came to 9 bases. The CDR3 is made up of 12 amino acids. CDR1 is SGHAT and CDR2 is FQNNGV in the germline V gene. The CDR3 coding sequence is TGTGCCAGCAGGACTAGGGCAGAGACCCAGTACTTC. Translating it yields CASRTRAETQYF.

V gene TRBV4-1 combines with J gene TRBJ2-7; a weak D match, TRBD1 (6 bases). Germline V gene data show CDR1 as MGHRA and CDR2 as YSYEKL. The V gene lost 6 bases and the J gene lost 0 bases, with 12 bases spanning the gap. CDR3 length equals 14 residues. The CDR3 DNA is TGCGCCAGCAGGCACCGGGACACCTCCTACGAGCAGTACTTC. Translating it yields CASRHRDTSYEQYF.

This clone was found a few times. The rearrangement links TRBV10-3 to TRBJ2-2; possibly TRBD1 for D (6 bases). Trimming pared 0 bases from V and 2 bases from J, leaving 13 bases between. The CDR3 is 17 amino acids. Germline loops: CDR1 ENHRY, CDR2 SYGVKD. Here the CDR3 DNA reads TGTGCCATCAGTGAGTCCGGCAGGGGCAAAAACACCGGGGAGCTGTTTTTT. Translated: CAISESGRGKNTGELFF.

The chain employs TRBV29-1 and TRBJ2-1; perhaps TRBD2 as D (5 bases). Germline lookup yields CDR1 SQVTM and CDR2 ANQGSEA. This CDR3 comprises 12 residues. Trimming took off 6 bases at V and 6 bases at J, with 12 bases between the two ends. The DNA of the CDR3 is TGCAGCGTCGCTACTAGTGCCAATGAGCAGTTCTTC. It yields the protein CSVATSANEQFF.

The chain employs TRBV9 and TRBJ1-6; TRBD1 matches 7 bases. In germline, CDR1 is SGDLS, CDR2 YYNGEE. The ends lost 5 bases at V and 9 bases at J; junction bases unmatched: 8. This CDR3 is 14 amino acids long. CDR3 protein: CASSDAGGSSPLHF. The CDR3 DNA reads TGTGCCAGCAGTGATGCAGGGGGTAGTTCACCCCTCCACTTT.

This clone was recorded a few times. The chain has TRBV9 and TRBJ2-3, with D maybe TRBD2 (6 bases). The length of the CDR3 is 15 residues. Germline CDR1 SGDLS, CDR2 YYNGEE. V shed 3 bases and J shed 0 bases, with 11 bases lying between them. DNA for the CDR3: TGTGCCAGCAGCGCCCGGGGGACTAGCACAGATACGCAGTATTTT. Protein sequence: CASSARGTSTDTQYF.

This clone appeared a few times. The chain carries TRBV18 and TRBJ1-4; a weak D match, TRBD1 (5 bases). This CDR3 comprises 13 residues. V dropped 6 bases and J dropped 6 bases, with 11 bases sitting between them. Per the germline V gene, CDR1 is KGHSH and CDR2 is LQKENI. The CDR3 DNA reads TGTGCCAGCTCTCCAGGGAAGGATGAAAAACTGTTTTTT. Protein sequence: CASSPGKDEKLFF.

The chain joins TRBV7-8 to TRBJ2-7, with 9 bases that match TRBD2. The V gene's germline CDR1 is SGHVS and CDR2 FQNEAQ. Trimming cost V 5 bases and J 7 bases; bases outside gene matches: 9. The CDR3 extends over 14 amino acids. The CDR3 sequence: CASSAAGLAGEQYF. The CDR3 bases are TGTGCCAGCAGCGCGGCGGGACTAGCTGGAGAGCAGTACTTC.

This chain uses TRBV30 with TRBJ2-5; D is ambiguous. Trimming stripped 0 bases from V and 5 bases from J, with 10 bases between. Per the germline V gene, CDR1 is GTSNPN and CDR2 is SVGIG (reference sequence). The CDR3 length is 13 residues. CDR3 region: CAWSVRAGETQYF. The CDR3 DNA reads as TGTGCCTGGAGTGTAAGAGCCGGGGAGACCCAGTACTTC.

V is TRBV5-1 and J is TRBJ2-3; 8 positions agree with TRBD1. Germline V CDR1 and CDR2: SGHRS, YFSETQ. The V and J ends lost 5 bases and 2 bases, in that order; junction bases with no gene match: 4. The CDR3 spans 14 residues. The CDR3 reads CASRAGGYTDTQYF. The CDR3 DNA reads TGCGCCAGCAGGGCAGGGGGCTACACAGATACGCAGTATTTT.